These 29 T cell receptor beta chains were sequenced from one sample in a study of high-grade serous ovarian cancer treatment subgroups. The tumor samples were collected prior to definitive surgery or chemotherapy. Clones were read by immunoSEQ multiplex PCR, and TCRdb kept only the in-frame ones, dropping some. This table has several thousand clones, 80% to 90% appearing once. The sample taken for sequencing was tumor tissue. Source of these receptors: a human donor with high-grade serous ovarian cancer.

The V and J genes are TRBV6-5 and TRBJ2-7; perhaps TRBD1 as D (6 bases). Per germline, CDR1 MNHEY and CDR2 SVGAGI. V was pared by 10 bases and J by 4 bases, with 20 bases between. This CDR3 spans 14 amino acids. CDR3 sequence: CATRRSQGLYEQYF. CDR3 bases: TGTGCCACCAGGCGGTCACAGGGTTTATACGAGCAGTACTTC.

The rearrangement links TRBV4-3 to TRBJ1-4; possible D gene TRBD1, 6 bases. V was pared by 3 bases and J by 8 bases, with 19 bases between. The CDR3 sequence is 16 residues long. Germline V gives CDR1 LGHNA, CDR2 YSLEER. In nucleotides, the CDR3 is TGCGCCAGCAGCCATACCTGGACAGACCTCGGAGAAAAACTGTTTTTT. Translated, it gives CASSHTWTDLGEKLFF.

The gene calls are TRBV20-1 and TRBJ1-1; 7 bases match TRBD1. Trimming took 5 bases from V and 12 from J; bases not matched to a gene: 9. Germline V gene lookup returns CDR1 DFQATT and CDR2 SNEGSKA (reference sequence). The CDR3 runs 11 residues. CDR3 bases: TGCAGTGCTTACAACAGGGGCGGAACTTTCTTT. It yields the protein CSAYNRGGTFF.

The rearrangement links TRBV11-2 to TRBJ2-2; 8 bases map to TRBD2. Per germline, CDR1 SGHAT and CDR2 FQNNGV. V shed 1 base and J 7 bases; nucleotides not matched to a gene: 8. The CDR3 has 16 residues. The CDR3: CASSLGGGGYDGELFF. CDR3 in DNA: TGTGCCAGCAGCTTAGGCGGCGGGGGGTATGACGGGGAGCTGTTTTTT. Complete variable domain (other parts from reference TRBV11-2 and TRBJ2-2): EAGVAQSPRYKIIEKRQSVAFWCNPISGHATLYWYQQILGQGPKLLIQFQNNGVVDDSQLPKDRFSAERLKGVDSTLKIQPAKLEDSAVYLCASSLGGGGYDGELFFGEGSRLTVL.

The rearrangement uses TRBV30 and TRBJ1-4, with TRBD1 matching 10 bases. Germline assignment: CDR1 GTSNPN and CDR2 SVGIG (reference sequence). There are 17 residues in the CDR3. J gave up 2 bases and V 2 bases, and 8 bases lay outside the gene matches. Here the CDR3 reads CAWSTDRGLSTNEKLFF. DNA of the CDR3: TGTGCCTGGAGTACAGACAGGGGGCTTTCGACTAATGAAAAACTGTTTTTT.

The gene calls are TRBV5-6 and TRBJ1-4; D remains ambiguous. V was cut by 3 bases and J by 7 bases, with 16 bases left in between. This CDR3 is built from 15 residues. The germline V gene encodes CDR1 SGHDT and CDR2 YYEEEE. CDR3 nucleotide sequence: TGTGCCAGCAGCTCTTCGGACGAGATCTTTGAAAAACTGTTTTTT. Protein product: CASSSSDEIFEKLFF.

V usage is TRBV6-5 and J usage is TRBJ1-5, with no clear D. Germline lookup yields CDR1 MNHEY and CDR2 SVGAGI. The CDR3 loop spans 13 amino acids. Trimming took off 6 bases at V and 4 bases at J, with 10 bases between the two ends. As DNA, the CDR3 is TGTGCCAGCAGGCACGGTAGGAATCAGCCCCAGCATTTT. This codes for CASRHGRNQPQHF.

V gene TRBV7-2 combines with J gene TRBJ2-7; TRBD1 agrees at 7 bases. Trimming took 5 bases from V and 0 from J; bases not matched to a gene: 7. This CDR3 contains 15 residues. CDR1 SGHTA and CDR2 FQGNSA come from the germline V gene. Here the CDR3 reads CASSEMTGSSYEQYF. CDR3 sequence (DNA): TGTGCCAGCAGCGAAATGACAGGGAGCTCCTACGAGCAGTACTTC.

The CDR3 here is CASSMAQGSVNEQFF. The CDR3 coding sequence is TGTGCCAGTAGTATGGCACAGGGGTCTGTCAATGAGCAGTTCTTC. V is TRBV19 and J is TRBJ2-1; TRBD1 matches 7 bases. Germline V lookup: CDR1 LNHDA, CDR2 SQIVND (reference sequence). This CDR3 is built from 15 residues. V shed 3 bases, J shed 6 bases, and the junction held 8 bases outside the gene matches.

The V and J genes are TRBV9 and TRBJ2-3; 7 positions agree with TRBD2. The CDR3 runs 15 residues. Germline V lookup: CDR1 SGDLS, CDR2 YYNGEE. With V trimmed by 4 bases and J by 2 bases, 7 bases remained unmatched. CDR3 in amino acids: CASSLSLADTDTQYF. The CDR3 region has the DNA TGTGCCAGCAGCCTCTCCCTAGCGGACACAGATACGCAGTATTTT.

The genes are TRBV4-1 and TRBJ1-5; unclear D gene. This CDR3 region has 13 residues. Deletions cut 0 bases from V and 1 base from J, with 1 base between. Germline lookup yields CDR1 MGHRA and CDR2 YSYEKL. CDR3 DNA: TGCGCCAGCAGCCAAGAAAGCAATCAGCCCCAGCATTTT. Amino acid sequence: CASSQESNQPQHF.

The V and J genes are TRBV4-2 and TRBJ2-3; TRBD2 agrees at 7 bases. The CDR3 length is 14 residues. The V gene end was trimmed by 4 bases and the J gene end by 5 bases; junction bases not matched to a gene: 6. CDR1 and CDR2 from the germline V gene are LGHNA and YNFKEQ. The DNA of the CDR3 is TGTGCCAGCAGCCCGGCGGGGGTCATAGATACGCAGTATTTT. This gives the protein CASSPAGVIDTQYF.

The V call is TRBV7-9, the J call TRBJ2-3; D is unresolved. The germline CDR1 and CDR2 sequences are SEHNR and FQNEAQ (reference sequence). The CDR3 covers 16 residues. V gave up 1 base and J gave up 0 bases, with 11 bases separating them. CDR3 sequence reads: CASSLGSQLSTDTQYF. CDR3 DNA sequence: TGTGCCAGCAGCTTAGGATCGCAATTGAGCACAGATACGCAGTATTTT.

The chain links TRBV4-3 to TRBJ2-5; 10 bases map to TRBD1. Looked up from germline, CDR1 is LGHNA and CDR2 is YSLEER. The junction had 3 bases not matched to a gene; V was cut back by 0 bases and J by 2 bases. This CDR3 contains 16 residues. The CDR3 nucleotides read TGCGCCAGCAGCCAAGATTGGGACAGGGGTCAAGAGACCCAGTACTTC. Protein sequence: CASSQDWDRGQETQYF.

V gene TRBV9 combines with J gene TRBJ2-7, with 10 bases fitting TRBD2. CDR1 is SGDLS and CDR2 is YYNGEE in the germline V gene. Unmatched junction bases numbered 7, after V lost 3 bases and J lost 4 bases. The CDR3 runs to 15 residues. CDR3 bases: TGTGCCAGCAGCGCTCTAGCGGGAGTCGGTTACGAGCAGTACTTC. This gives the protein CASSALAGVGYEQYF. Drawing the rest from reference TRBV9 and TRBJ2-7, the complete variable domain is DSGVTQTPKHLITATGQRVTLRCSPRSGDLSVYWYQQSLDQGLQFLIQYYNGEERAKGNILERFSAQQFPDLHSELNLSSLELGDSALYFCASSALAGVGYEQYFGPGTRLTVT.

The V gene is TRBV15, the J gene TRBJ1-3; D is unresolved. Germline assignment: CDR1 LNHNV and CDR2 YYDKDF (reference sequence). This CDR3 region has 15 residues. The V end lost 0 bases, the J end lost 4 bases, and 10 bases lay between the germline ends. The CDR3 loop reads CATSRDQVRGNTIYF. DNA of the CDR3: TGTGCCACCAGCAGAGATCAGGTTCGGGGAAACACCATATATTTT.

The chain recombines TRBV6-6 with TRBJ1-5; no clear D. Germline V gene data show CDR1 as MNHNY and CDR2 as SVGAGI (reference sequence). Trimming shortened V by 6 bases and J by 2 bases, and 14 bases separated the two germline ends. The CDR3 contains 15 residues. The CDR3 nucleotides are TGTGCCAGCAGCACGGACCCACCAGGCAATCAGCCCCAGCATTTT. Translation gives CASSTDPPGNQPQHF.

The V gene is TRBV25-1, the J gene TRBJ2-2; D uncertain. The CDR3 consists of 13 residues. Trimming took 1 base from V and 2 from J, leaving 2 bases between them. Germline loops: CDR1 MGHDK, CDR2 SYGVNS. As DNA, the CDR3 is TGTGCCAGCAGTGAATCCAACACCGGGGAGCTGTTTTTT. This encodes CASSESNTGELFF.

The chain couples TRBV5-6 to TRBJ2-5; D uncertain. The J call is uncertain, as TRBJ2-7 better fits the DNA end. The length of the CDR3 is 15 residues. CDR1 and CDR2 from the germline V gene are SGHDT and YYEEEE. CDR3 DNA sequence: TGTGCCAGCAGCTTGGAACCGGGCCCCTTCTACGAGCAGTACTTC. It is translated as CASSLEPGPFYEQYF.

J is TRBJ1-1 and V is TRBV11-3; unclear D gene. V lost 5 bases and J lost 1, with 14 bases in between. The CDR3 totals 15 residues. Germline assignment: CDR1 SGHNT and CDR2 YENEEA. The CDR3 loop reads CASSPDIYSNTEAFF. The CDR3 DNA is TGTGCCAGCAGCCCTGACATATATTCGAACACTGAAGCTTTCTTT.

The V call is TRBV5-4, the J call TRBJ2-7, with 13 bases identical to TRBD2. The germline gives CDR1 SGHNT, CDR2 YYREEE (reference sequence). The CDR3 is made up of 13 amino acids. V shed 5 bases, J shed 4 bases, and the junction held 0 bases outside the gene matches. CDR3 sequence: CASRTSGRYEQYF. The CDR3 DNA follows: TGTGCCAGCAGGACTAGCGGGAGGTACGAGCAGTACTTC.

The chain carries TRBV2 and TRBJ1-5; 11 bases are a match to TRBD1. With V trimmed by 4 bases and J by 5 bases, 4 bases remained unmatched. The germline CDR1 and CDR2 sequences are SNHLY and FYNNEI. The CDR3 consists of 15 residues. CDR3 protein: CASSAGTGGYQPQHF. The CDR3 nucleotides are TGTGCCAGCAGTGCCGGGACAGGGGGGTATCAGCCCCAGCATTTT.

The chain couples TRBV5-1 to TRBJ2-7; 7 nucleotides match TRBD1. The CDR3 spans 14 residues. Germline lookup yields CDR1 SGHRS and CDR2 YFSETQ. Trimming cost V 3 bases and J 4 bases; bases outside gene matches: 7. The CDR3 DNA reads TGCGCCAGCAGCTCCCAACAGGGGTGGTACGAGCAGTACTTC. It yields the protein CASSSQQGWYEQYF.

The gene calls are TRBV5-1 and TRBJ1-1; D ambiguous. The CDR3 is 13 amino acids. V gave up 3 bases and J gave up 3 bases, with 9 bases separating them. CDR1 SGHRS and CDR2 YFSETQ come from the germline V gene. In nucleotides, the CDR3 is TGCGCCAGCAGCTGGCGGGTGGACACTGAAGCTTTCTTT. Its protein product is CASSWRVDTEAFF.

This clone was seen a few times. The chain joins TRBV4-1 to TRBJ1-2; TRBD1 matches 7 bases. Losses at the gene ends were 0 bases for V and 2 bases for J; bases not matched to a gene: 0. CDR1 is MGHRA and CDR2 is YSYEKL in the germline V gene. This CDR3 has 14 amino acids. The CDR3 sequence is CASSQEQGNYGYTF. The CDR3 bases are TGCGCCAGCAGCCAAGAACAGGGGAACTATGGCTACACCTTC.

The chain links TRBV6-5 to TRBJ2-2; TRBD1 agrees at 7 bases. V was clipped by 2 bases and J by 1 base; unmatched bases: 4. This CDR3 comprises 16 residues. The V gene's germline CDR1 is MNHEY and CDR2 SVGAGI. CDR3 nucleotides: TGTGCCAGCAGTTACGGACAGGACCTGAACACCGGGGAGCTGTTTTTT. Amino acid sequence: CASSYGQDLNTGELFF.

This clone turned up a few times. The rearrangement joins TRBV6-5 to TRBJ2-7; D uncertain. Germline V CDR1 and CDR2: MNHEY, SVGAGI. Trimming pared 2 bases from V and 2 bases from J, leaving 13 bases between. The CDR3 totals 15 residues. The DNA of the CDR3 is TGTGCCAGCAGTTACGACTTTGCAGAGACCTACGAGCAGTACTTC. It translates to CASSYDFAETYEQYF.

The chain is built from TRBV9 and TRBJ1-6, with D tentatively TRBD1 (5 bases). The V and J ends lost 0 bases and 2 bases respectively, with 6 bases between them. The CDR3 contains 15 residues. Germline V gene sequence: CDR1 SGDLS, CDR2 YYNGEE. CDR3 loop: CASSVGGAYNSPLHF. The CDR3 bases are TGTGCCAGCAGCGTAGGGGGCGCCTATAATTCACCCCTCCACTTT.

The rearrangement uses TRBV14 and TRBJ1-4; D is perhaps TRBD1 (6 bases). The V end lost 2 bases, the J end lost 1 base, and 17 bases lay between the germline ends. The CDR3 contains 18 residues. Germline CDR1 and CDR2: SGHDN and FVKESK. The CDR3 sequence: CASSQLRGVPGTNEKLFF. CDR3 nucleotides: TGTGCCAGCAGCCAACTTAGGGGGGTTCCGGGAACTAATGAAAAACTGTTTTTT.